The 24 T cell receptor beta chains given below trace back to one sample, sequenced in a study of blood T cell repertoires in COVID-19. Measured with immunoSEQ multiplex PCR; TCRdb has only the in-frame clones, and not every one. Altogether about 49,000 clones are present, about 83% being singletons, with the ten largest covering approximately 1.4%. Sample: peripheral blood. The receptors were sampled from a man aged 50 or older with acute or convalescent COVID-19.

This clone was detected only once. The chain is built from TRBV28 and TRBJ2-7; no clear D gene. Trimming removed 1 base from V and 6 bases from J, with 4 bases in between. Germline assignment: CDR1 MDHEN and CDR2 SYDVKM. CDR3 size: 11 residues. The CDR3: CASSLSREQYF. As DNA, the CDR3 is TGTGCCAGCAGTTTATCTCGCGAGCAGTACTTC. Filled out from reference TRBV28 and TRBJ2-7, the complete variable domain reads DVKVTQSSRYLVKRTGEKVFLECVQDMDHENMFWYRQDPGLGLRLIYFSYDVKMKEKGDIPEGYSVSREKKERFSLILESASTNQTSMYLCASSLSREQYFGPGTRLTVT.

The chain uses TRBV25-1 and TRBJ1-6, with D possibly matching TRBD1 (5 bases). Between the trimmed V and J ends, which lost 5 bases and 10 bases, there was a span of 6 bases. The germline V gene has CDR1 MGHDK and CDR2 SYGVNS. CDR3 length equals 11 residues. CDR3 residues: CASSTGSPLHF. The CDR3 nucleotides read TGTGCCAGCAGTACAGGATCACCCCTCCACTTT.

The chain recombines TRBV5-1 with TRBJ2-1; tentative D call: TRBD2 (7 bases). The CDR3 has 14 amino acids. The ends were cut back, 4 bases at V and 8 bases at J, with 16 bases in the middle. In germline, CDR1 is SGHRS, CDR2 YFSETQ. CDR3 loop: CASSQAGAIDEQFF. CDR3 in DNA: TGCGCCAGCAGCCAGGCGGGGGCGATCGATGAGCAGTTCTTC. The entire variable domain, with the rest obtained from reference TRBV5-1 and TRBJ2-1, is as follows: KAGVTQTPRYLIKTRGQQVTLSCSPISGHRSVSWYQQTPGQGLQFLFEYFSETQRNKGNFPGRFSGRQFSNSRSEMNVSTLELGDSALYLCASSQAGAIDEQFFGPGTRLTVL.

The chain joins TRBV11-3 to TRBJ2-6; D is undetermined. The germline CDR1 and CDR2 sequences are SGHNT and YENEEA. V was pared by 5 bases and J by 1 base, with 12 bases between. The CDR3 loop spans 16 amino acids. The CDR3 here is CASSRWSGSGANVLTF. The CDR3, as DNA: TGTGCCAGCAGCCGCTGGAGTGGGTCTGGGGCCAACGTCCTGACTTTC.

This clone was detected only a few times. This chain joins TRBV9 and TRBJ1-6; D uncertain. The CDR3 is made up of 17 amino acids. CDR1 and CDR2 from the germline V gene are SGDLS and YYNGEE. Trimming removed 4 bases from V and 9 bases from J, with 23 bases in between. The CDR3 sequence is CASSRSHLASTSSPLHF. Written as DNA, the CDR3 is TGTGCCAGCAGCCGTAGTCATCTTGCCTCTACTAGTTCACCCCTCCACTTT.

The chain uses TRBV11-2 and TRBJ1-1; weak D call: TRBD1 (6 bases). The ends were cut back, 5 bases at V and 1 base at J, with 20 bases in the middle. There are 17 residues in the CDR3. CDR1 and CDR2 from the germline V gene are SGHAT and FQNNGV. In nucleotides, the CDR3 is TGTGCCAGCAGCCGAGACCAGGGGCGGAATCCGAACACTGAAGCTTTCTTT. It is translated as CASSRDQGRNPNTEAFF.

As to this clone: Different DNA sequences within this sample yield the same CDR3. This chain uses TRBV11-2 with TRBJ2-3, with a possible D match to TRBD1 (5 bases). The V gene's germline CDR1 is SGHAT and CDR2 FQNNGV. The CDR3 is 14 residues long. Trimming shortened V by 1 base and J by 2 bases, and 7 bases separated the two germline ends. CDR3 protein: CASSLGGPTDTQYF. The CDR3 DNA reads TGTGCCAGCAGCTTAGGGGGCCCCACAGATACGCAGTATTTT.

V is TRBV6-2 or TRBV6-3 and J is TRBJ2-7; 11 positions match TRBD2. Looked up from germline, CDR1 is MNHEY and CDR2 is SVGEGT. Trimming took 2 bases from V and 7 from J; bases not matched to a gene: 13. The CDR3 consists of 17 residues. CDR3 nucleotides: TGTGCCAGCAGTTACCCGATCATGACTAGCGGGGAGTGGGAGCAGTACTTC. Translating it yields CASSYPIMTSGEWEQYF.

This chain connects TRBV19 to TRBJ2-1, with TRBD2 matching 10 bases. The junction had 10 bases not matched to a gene; V was cut back by 6 bases and J by 2 bases. CDR1 and CDR2 from the germline V gene are LNHDA and SQIVND (reference sequence). This CDR3 is 17 amino acids long. This CDR3 is CASSPRPLAGAYNEQFF. CDR3 in DNA: TGTGCCAGTAGCCCTCGCCCGCTAGCGGGGGCCTACAATGAGCAGTTCTTC. Based on the CDR3 plus reference TRBV19 and TRBJ2-1, the full variable domain is DGGITQSPKYLFRKEGQNVTLSCEQNLNHDAMYWYRQDPGQGLRLIYYSQIVNDFQKGDIAEGYSVSREKKESFPLTVTSAQKNPTAFYLCASSPRPLAGAYNEQFFGPGTRLTVL.

The rearrangement links TRBV9 to TRBJ2-1, with 8 bases matching TRBD2. V was pared by 1 base and J by 7 bases, with 10 bases of the junction left unmatched. Germline V gene lookup returns CDR1 SGDLS and CDR2 YYNGEE. This CDR3 is 16 amino acids long. In nucleotides, the CDR3 is TGTGCCAGCAGCGTATCGGGAGGGCCAGAAGGTAATGAGCAGTTCTTC. Its translation is CASSVSGGPEGNEQFF.

The rearrangement joins TRBV30 to TRBJ1-4; a weak D match, TRBD1 (6 bases). In germline, CDR1 is GTSNPN, CDR2 SVGIG (reference sequence). V was clipped by 3 bases and J by 6 bases, with 11 bases between them. This CDR3 is built from 13 residues. In DNA form, the CDR3 reads TGTGCCTGGAGCGGACAGTGGGATGAAAAACTGTTTTTT. This sequence encodes CAWSGQWDEKLFF.

The J gene is TRBJ2-7, the V gene TRBV15, with D maybe TRBD1 (6 bases). V was cut by 1 base and J by 3 bases, with 10 bases left in between. Germline lookup yields CDR1 LNHNV and CDR2 YYDKDF (reference sequence). There are 14 residues in the CDR3. The CDR3: CATSRGGPSYEQYF. For the CDR3, the DNA is TGTGCCACCAGCAGAGGGGGGCCTAGCTACGAGCAGTACTTC.

The V call is TRBV28, the J call TRBJ1-1; 7 bases map to TRBD1. J gave up 3 bases and V 6 bases, and 10 bases lay outside the gene matches. The CDR3 is 15 residues long. CDR1 is MDHEN, CDR2 SYDVKM, per germline. CDR3 loop: CASRKTGAYYTEAFF. In DNA, the CDR3 is TGTGCCAGCAGGAAAACAGGGGCGTACTACACTGAAGCTTTCTTT.

V gene TRBV7-2 combines with J gene TRBJ2-3; D gene uncertain. The germline V gene has CDR1 SGHTA and CDR2 FQGNSA. This CDR3 comprises 15 residues. The ends were cut back, 1 base at V and 1 base at J, with 9 bases in the middle. The CDR3 coding sequence is TGTGCCAGCAGCTTAGACCCACTACGCACAGATACGCAGTATTTT. It is translated as CASSLDPLRTDTQYF.

The chain is built from TRBV6-5 and TRBJ2-3; maybe TRBD2 (6 bases). Germline CDR1 reads MNHEY; CDR2 reads SVGAGI. The CDR3 extends over 16 amino acids. The germline V and J ends were trimmed by 0 bases and 0 bases, with 10 bases remaining between them. The CDR3 here is CASSYSPRGSTDTQYF. The CDR3 DNA follows: TGTGCCAGCAGTTACTCGCCGCGGGGAAGCACAGATACGCAGTATTTT.

This clone came up a few times. The rearrangement joins TRBV15 to TRBJ1-3, with D possibly being TRBD1 (5 bases). Germline V CDR1 and CDR2: LNHNV, YYDKDF (reference sequence). This CDR3 is 14 amino acids long. The V gene lost 3 bases and the J gene lost 4 bases, with 10 bases spanning the gap. The CDR3 bases are TGTGCCACCAGCAGCTCAGGGCTGGGAAACACCATATATTTT. Translating gives CATSSSGLGNTIYF.

The table lists this clone with a count of one. The chain has TRBV3-1 (or the pseudogene TRBV3-2) and TRBJ1-5; 9 nucleotides match TRBD1. After removal of 0 bases from V and 6 bases from J, the junction contained 3 bases not matched to a gene. The CDR3 contains 15 residues. Germline CDR1 and CDR2: LGHDT and YNNKEL (reference sequence). CDR3 bases: TGTGCCAGCAGCCAAGATACAGGGGGCAGTCAGCCCCAGCATTTT. Amino acids: CASSQDTGGSQPQHF.

The J gene is TRBJ2-7, the V gene TRBV9, with 9 bases fitting TRBD2. The trim removed 0 bases at V and 5 bases at J, leaving 0 bases unmatched. This CDR3 contains 13 residues. CDR1 is SGDLS and CDR2 is YYNGEE in the germline V gene. The CDR3 nucleotides read TGTGCCAGCAGCGTAGCTAGCGGGAACGAGCAGTACTTC. Protein product: CASSVASGNEQYF.

The chain joins TRBV24-1 to TRBJ1-2; D is undetermined. The length of the CDR3 is 13 residues. V was shortened by 6 bases and J by 8 bases, with 15 bases between the two germline ends. CDR1 is KGHDR and CDR2 is SFDVKD in the germline V gene. CDR3 sequence: CATSPGVVEGYTF. DNA of the CDR3: TGTGCCACCAGTCCCGGAGTGGTGGAGGGCTACACCTTC.

V usage is TRBV16 and J usage is TRBJ2-3; D may be TRBD2 (5 bases). This CDR3 has 15 amino acids. Germline loops: CDR1 KGHSY, CDR2 FQNENV. The V end was cut by 4 bases, the J end by 1 base, with 12 bases between. CDR3 in DNA: TGTGCCAGCAGCCCGAGCGGAAGGGGCACAGATACGCAGTATTTT. Translated, it gives CASSPSGRGTDTQYF.

This clone was recorded once. This sequence joins TRBV7-9 and TRBJ2-2; TRBD1 matches 9 bases. The CDR3 length is 16 residues. CDR1 and CDR2 (germline): SEHNR, FQNEAQ (reference sequence). J gave up 4 bases and V 5 bases, and 8 bases lay outside the gene matches. The CDR3 DNA follows: TGTGCCAGCAGCCGTAAAGGGACAGGGAGCACCGGGGAGCTGTTTTTT. This gives the protein CASSRKGTGSTGELFF.

The V gene is TRBV3-1 (or the pseudogene TRBV3-2), the J gene TRBJ2-3; perhaps TRBD2 as D (7 bases). Per germline, CDR1 LGHDT and CDR2 YNNKEL (reference sequence). This CDR3 is 18 amino acids long. Between the trimmed V and J ends, which lost 4 bases and 1 base, there was a span of 21 bases. CDR3 region: CASSRRGGGGPGTDTQYF. The CDR3, as DNA: TGTGCCAGCAGCCGCCGAGGGGGGGGAGGGCCCGGCACAGATACGCAGTATTTT.

The chain recombines TRBV9 with TRBJ2-1, with D hard to call. Germline lookup yields CDR1 SGDLS and CDR2 YYNGEE. Deletions cut 3 bases from V and 2 bases from J, with 6 bases between. The CDR3 is 13 amino acids. The CDR3 protein is CASSAVTYNEQFF. In DNA form, the CDR3 reads TGTGCCAGCAGCGCTGTTACCTACAATGAGCAGTTCTTC.

This sequence joins TRBV25-1 and TRBJ1-4; no reliable D call. Germline loops: CDR1 MGHDK, CDR2 SYGVNS. The CDR3 runs to 15 residues. The V end was cut by 2 bases, the J end by 2 bases, with 9 bases between. This chain's CDR3 is CASSEPHSTNEKLFF. The CDR3 DNA is TGTGCCAGCAGTGAACCCCACTCGACTAATGAAAAACTGTTTTTT.